This TCR beta chain was found in a study of naive and memory T cell subsets. Notes on the study in general: A few larger clonotypes appeared in naive repertoires, especially CD8, possibly memory cells re-expressing CD45RA.

The CDR3 runs to 15 residues. Germline CDR1 is SGHRS and CDR2 is YFSETQ. Trimming took 2 bases from V and 3 from J, leaving 11 bases between them. The beta constant-region primer was an equimolar mix of two oligonucleotides covering TRBC1 and TRBC2. Four rounds of PCR amplified the ligated cDNA using nested alpha and beta constant-region primers plus SP2. TCRdb used MiXCR to reprocess the UMI-ligation and nested PCR reads, holding one entry per CDR3 protein. The sample consists of 150,000 or so distinct CDR3 sequences, approximately 24% of them appearing once. Comment on this clonotype: Its antigen is not identified.

Sequenced sample: naive CD4+ T cells from blood. The TCR comes from a human donor in good health. The chain couples TRBV5-1 to TRBJ2-2; the D gene is possibly TRBD1 (5 bases). The CDR3 DNA reads as TGCGCCAGCAGCTTTCAAGGGGCCGACACCGGGGAGCTGTTTTTT. Its translation: CASSFQGADTGELFF.